This TCR beta chain was captured by sequencing in a study of a mutant IDH1 vaccine in newly diagnosed glioma. Study-level information: Receipt of radiotherapy, temozolomide, or both preceded the study, and most received both.

Here immunoSEQ multiplex PCR was the method, and the copy in TCRdb shows in-frame clones only, minus some. The data hold some 38,000 clones, with roughly 78% observed a single time. The germline V gene has CDR1 LNHNV and CDR2 YYDKDF (reference sequence). Trimming removed 0 bases from V and 0 bases from J, with 8 bases in between. The CDR3 runs 15 residues. The time point was: baseline, week 1 (first vaccination visit). Sample treatment: pre-vaccination baseline after standard-of-care therapy. The astrocytomas were IDH1-mutant, ATRX-negative, and WHO grade 3 or 4. The source of this sequence is a man aged 35 to 55 with glioma. Some clones in this sample may be carry-over from other donors' samples. The sample in question was PBMCs, obtained from a glioma patient treated with radiotherapy, temozolomide or both. The rearrangement uses TRBV15 and TRBJ1-1; possibly TRBD1 for D (6 bases). The CDR3 here is CATSRDRGLNTEAFF. The CDR3 bases are TGTGCCACCAGCAGAGACAGGGGATTGAACACTGAAGCTTTCTTT. Full variable domain (rest looked up from reference TRBV15 and TRBJ1-1): DAMVIQNPRYQVTQFGKPVTLSCSQTLNHNVMYWYQQKSSQAPKLLFHYYDKDFNNEADTPDNFQSRRPNTSFCFLDIRSPGLGDTAMYLCATSRDRGLNTEAFFGQGTRLTVV.